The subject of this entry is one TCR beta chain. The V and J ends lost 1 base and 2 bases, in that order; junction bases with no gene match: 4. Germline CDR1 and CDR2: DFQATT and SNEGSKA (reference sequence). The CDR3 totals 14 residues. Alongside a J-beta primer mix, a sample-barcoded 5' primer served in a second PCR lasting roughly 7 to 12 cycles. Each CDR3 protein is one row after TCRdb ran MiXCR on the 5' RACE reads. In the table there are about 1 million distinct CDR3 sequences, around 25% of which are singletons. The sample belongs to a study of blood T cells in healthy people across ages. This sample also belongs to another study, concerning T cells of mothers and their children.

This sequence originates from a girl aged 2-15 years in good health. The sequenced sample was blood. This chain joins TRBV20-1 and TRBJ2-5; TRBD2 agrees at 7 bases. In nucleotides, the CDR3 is TGCAGTGCTAGAGGAGGGACTATGCAAGAGACCCAGTACTTC. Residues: CSARGGTMQETQYF.